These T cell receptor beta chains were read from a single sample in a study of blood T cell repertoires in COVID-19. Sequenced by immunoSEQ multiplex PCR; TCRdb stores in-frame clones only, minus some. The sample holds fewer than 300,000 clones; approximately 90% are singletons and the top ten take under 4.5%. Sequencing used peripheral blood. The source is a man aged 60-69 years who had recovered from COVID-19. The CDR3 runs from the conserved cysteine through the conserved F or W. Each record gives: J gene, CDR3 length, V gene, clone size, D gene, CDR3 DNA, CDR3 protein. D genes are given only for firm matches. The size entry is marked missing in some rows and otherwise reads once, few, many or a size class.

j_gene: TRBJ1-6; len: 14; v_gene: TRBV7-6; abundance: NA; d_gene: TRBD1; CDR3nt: TGTGCCAGCAGCTCCGGACAGGGCCCGAGTCCCCTCCACTTT; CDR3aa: CASSSGQGPSPLHF
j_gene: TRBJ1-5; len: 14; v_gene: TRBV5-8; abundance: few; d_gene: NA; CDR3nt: TGTGCCAGCAGCTTCGGGAGAAACAATCAGCCCCAGCATTTT; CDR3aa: CASSFGRNNQPQHF
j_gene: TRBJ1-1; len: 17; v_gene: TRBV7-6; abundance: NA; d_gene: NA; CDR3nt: TGTGCCAGCAGCTTAGCGTTCGGGGGGGCAAGATACACTGAAGCTTTCTTT; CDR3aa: CASSLAFGGARYTEAFF
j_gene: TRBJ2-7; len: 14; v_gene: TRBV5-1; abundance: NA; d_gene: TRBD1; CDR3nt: TGCGCCAGCAGCCAGGACAGGGCCACCTACGAGCAGTACTTC; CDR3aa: CASSQDRATYEQYF
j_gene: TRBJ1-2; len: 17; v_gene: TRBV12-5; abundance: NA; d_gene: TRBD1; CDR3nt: TGTGCTAGTGGTTTGACGGGAGGGGGTGACAGGGTAGACGGCTACACCTTC; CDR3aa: CASGLTGGGDRVDGYTF
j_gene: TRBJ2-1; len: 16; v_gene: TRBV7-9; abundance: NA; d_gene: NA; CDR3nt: TGTGCCAGCAGCTTACGGCCAGACAACCTCTACAATGAGCAGTTCTTC; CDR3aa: CASSLRPDNLYNEQFF
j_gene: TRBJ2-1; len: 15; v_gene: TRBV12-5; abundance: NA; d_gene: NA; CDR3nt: TGTGCTAGTGGTTCTAGCCGCAGCTCCTACAATGAGCAGTTCTTC; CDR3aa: CASGSSRSSYNEQFF
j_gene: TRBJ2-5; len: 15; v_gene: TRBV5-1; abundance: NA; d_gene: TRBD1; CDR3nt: TGCGCCAGCAGCTTGGATACAGGGGTAAGGGAGACCCAGTACTTC; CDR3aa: CASSLDTGVRETQYF
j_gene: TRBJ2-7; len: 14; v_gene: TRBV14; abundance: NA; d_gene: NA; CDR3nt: TGTGCCAGCAGCCGGGCAGGTTCGACCTACGAGCAGTACTTC; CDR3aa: CASSRAGSTYEQYF
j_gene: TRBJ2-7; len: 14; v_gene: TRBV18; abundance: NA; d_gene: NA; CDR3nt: TGTGCCAGCTCACCTGACAAGGTCCCCTACGAGCAGTACTTC; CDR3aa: CASSPDKVPYEQYF
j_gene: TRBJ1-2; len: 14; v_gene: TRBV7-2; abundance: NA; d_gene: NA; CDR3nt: TGTGCCAGCAGCTTAGCGCCGCAAGCCTATGGCTACACCTTC; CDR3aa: CASSLAPQAYGYTF
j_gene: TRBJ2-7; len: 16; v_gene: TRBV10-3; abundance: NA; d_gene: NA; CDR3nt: TGTGCCATCAGTGATAGGGGGGGCAGGAACTCCTACGAGCAGTACTTC; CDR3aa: CAISDRGGRNSYEQYF
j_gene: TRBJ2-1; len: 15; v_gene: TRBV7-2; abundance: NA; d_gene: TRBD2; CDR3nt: TGTGCCAGCAGCTTAGGGCGGGGGGGCCTGAATGAGCAGTTCTTC; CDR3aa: CASSLGRGGLNEQFF
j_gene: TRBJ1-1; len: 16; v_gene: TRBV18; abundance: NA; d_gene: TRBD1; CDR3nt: TGTGCCAGCTCGCAAGGACAGGGCGCTATGAACACTGAAGCTTTCTTT; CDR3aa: CASSQGQGAMNTEAFF
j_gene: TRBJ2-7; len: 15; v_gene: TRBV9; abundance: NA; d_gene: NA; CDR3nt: TGTGCCAGCAGCGTGACAGGCGCTGCCTCCTACGAGCAGTACTTC; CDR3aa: CASSVTGAASYEQYF
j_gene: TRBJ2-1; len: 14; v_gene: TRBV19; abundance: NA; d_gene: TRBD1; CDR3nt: TGTGCCAGTAGTATAGGGACAGGGTCTTTTGAGCAGTTCTTC; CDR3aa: CASSIGTGSFEQFF
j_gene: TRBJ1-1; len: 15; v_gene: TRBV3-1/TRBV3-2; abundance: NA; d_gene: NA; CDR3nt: TGTGCCAGCAGCCCACTGAGGGTTACTAACACTGAAGCTTTCTTT; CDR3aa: CASSPLRVTNTEAFF
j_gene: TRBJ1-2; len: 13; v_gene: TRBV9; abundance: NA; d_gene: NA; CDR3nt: TGTGCCAGCAGCGCGACTCCGAGCTATGGCTACACCTTC; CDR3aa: CASSATPSYGYTF
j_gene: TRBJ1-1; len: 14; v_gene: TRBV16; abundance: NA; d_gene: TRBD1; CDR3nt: TGTGCCAGCAGCCCGGGACAGATGAACACTGAAGCTTTCTTT; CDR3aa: CASSPGQMNTEAFF
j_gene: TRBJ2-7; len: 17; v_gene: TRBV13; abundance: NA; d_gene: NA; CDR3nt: TGTGCCAGCAGCTTCACGCAGTGGACTGGAAACTCCTACGAGCAGTACTTC; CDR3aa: CASSFTQWTGNSYEQYF
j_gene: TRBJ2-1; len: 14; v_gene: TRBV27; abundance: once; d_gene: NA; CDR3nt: TGTGCCAGCAGTTTAGGAGGGCCCCACAATGAGCAGTTCTTC; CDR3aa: CASSLGGPHNEQFF
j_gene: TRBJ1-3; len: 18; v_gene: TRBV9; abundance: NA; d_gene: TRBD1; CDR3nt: TGTGCCAGCACCGTAGGCCGGGACAGGGCCTTTGATGGAAACACCATATATTTT; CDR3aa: CASTVGRDRAFDGNTIYF
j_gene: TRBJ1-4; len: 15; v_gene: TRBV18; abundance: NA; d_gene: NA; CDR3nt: TGTGCCAGCTCACCGTGGGCAGGACTTAATGAAAAACTGTTTTTT; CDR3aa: CASSPWAGLNEKLFF
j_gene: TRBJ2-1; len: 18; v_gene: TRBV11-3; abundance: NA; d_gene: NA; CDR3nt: TGTGCCAGCAGCCCCTTGGGTGGGCGGGACTCCCTAGTGGATGAGCAGTTCTTC; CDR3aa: CASSPLGGRDSLVDEQFF